The entry below describes one T cell receptor (beta chain). No antigen is known for it. Using immunoSEQ multiplex PCR, the repertoire was profiled, and TCRdb retains in-frame clones only, with some absent. The profile shows about 150,000 clones, roughly 90% of them singletons. Noted time point: baseline pretreatment blood. The treatment here: 15 Gy SBRT to primary tumor, nephrectomy 4 weeks later. Serial blood draws occurred at baseline and 2 and 4 weeks post-SBRT. This renal cell carcinoma was of the clear cell type. The sample comes from a study of radiation and T cells in renal cell carcinoma. The V gene end was trimmed by 4 bases and the J gene end by 9 bases; junction bases not matched to a gene: 7. Germline V CDR1 and CDR2: SGHTA, FQGNSA. The CDR3 length is 14 residues. Study-level results: Top tumor clonotypes rose in blood 2 weeks post-radiation, then contracted.

This receptor was taken from a woman aged 70-85 years with renal cell carcinoma. The sequences come from blood, collected from a patient whose treatment included radiotherapy and nephrectomy. V and J are TRBV7-2 and TRBJ2-1; 9 positions agree with TRBD2. CDR3 protein: CASSSLAGRGEQFF. The CDR3 DNA reads TGTGCCAGCAGCTCCCTAGCGGGGCGGGGTGAGCAGTTCTTC.